A selection of T cell receptor beta chains follows, all from one sample in a study of blood T cell repertoires in COVID-19. The repertoire was sequenced with immunoSEQ multiplex PCR; TCRdb's copy has only in-frame clones and lacks some. The sample records 90,000 to 150,000 clones, roughly 85% being singletons. Sequenced input: peripheral blood. The receptors were gathered from a man older than 75 with acute or convalescent COVID-19. Each CDR3 is given without its conserved first and last residue. The D gene is left open where the match is weak.

V	D	CDR3
TRBV7-9	-	ASSSRGGNTIY
TRBV28	TRBD1	ASSRQGYAGYT
TRBV6-1	-	ASSDKGGIDTEAF
TRBV29-1	TRBD1	SVLQGAGGYT
TRBV6-5	TRBD1	ASSSLGTGGNYGYT
TRBV6-2/TRBV6-3	TRBD1	ASSYPDRARGYT
TRBV10-3	-	AISGGLGTDTQY
TRBV5-4	TRBD1	ASSSGTDQETQY
TRBV6-1	-	ASSQGNEQF
TRBV9	-	ASSVAGALNEKLF
TRBV5-5	-	ASSLSSGNTEAF
TRBV7-9	TRBD1	ASSLWLGQGAKGPPQH
TRBV18	TRBD2	ASSPPSGGGPHTGELF
TRBV6-5	-	ASSFTRDKESEQY
TRBV7-9	-	ASSLQSTDTQY
TRBV12-3/TRBV12-4	-	ASSPDTYQPQH
TRBV3-1/TRBV3-2	TRBD1	ASSQVPMDRTRVPLH